One sample yielded the 19 T cell receptor beta chains listed below, sequenced in a study of cytomegalovirus exposure and HLA in healthy donors. Use of 60 Vbeta and 13 Jbeta primers characterized the PCR. The table came from immunoSEQ multiplex PCR; TCRdb's copy has only in-frame clones and leaves some out. The sample lists 95,000 to 110,000 clones; around a tenth were seen once. The specimen was PBMCs. These receptors all stem from a man aged 35-49 years in good health and CMV-seropositive.

V usage is TRBV4-1 and J usage is TRBJ2-7, with D maybe TRBD1 (7 bases). The CDR3 sequence is 15 residues long. Per the germline V gene, CDR1 is MGHRA and CDR2 is YSYEKL. V lost 0 bases and J 4 bases, leaving 13 bases between the germline ends. CDR3 DNA: TGCGCCAGCAGCCAAGATCCAGGGGGGCTATACGAGCAGTACTTC. This gives the protein CASSQDPGGLYEQYF.

The chain carries TRBV21-1 and TRBJ1-1. TRBV21-1 is a pseudogene locus. The CDR3 loop spans 17 amino acids. The DNA for the CDR3 is TGTGCCAGCAGCAGGGCGAAGGGTAGTGAGGGGAACACTGAAGCTTTCTTT. It yields the protein CASSRAKGSEGNTEAFF.

This chain connects TRBV28 to TRBJ2-7; perhaps TRBD1 as D (6 bases). Germline V gene sequence: CDR1 MDHEN, CDR2 SYDVKM. CDR3 length: 15 amino acids. V was cut by 4 bases and J by 0 bases, with 13 bases left in between. The CDR3 sequence: CASSSPGHISYEQYF. The CDR3 DNA is TGTGCCAGCAGTTCACCGGGACACATCTCCTACGAGCAGTACTTC. Full variable domain (outside the CDR3, taken from reference TRBV28 and TRBJ2-7): DVKVTQSSRYLVKRTGEKVFLECVQDMDHENMFWYRQDPGLGLRLIYFSYDVKMKEKGDIPEGYSVSREKKERFSLILESASTNQTSMYLCASSSPGHISYEQYFGPGTRLTVT.

This clone was seen a few times. The chain has TRBV7-6 and TRBJ1-2; possible D gene TRBD1, 5 bases. Germline CDR1 reads SGHVS; CDR2 reads FNYEAQ. The V and J ends lost 2 bases and 3 bases respectively, with 19 bases between them. The CDR3 contains 17 residues. The CDR3 DNA is TGTGCCAGCAGCTTATCAACGGAGGGGAGACGGGACTATGGCTACACCTTC. Its translation: CASSLSTEGRRDYGYTF.

In its sample, this clone was seen a few times. V usage is TRBV6-5 and J usage is TRBJ1-2; TRBD1 aligns across 8 bases. V dropped 2 bases and J dropped 3; count of bases not matched to a gene: 8. CDR1 and CDR2 (germline): MNHEY, SVGAGI. The CDR3 extends over 16 amino acids. CDR3 DNA sequence: TGTGCCAGCAGTTACGACGCTCCGGGACAGGACTATGGCTACACCTTC. It is translated as CASSYDAPGQDYGYTF.

The chain combines TRBV29-1 with TRBJ1-1; unclear D gene. Germline assignment: CDR1 SQVTM and CDR2 ANQGSEA. The CDR3 is made up of 12 amino acids. The V end lost 6 bases, the J end lost 3 bases, and 11 bases lay between the germline ends. The chain's CDR3 is CSVPNLDTEAFF. In DNA, the CDR3 is TGCAGCGTGCCAAACTTGGACACTGAAGCTTTCTTT.

This clone was picked up a small number of times. The chain uses TRBV7-9 and TRBJ1-1; D uncertain. In germline, CDR1 is SEHNR, CDR2 FQNEAQ (reference sequence). V was cut by 5 bases and J by 7 bases, with 11 bases left in between. The length of the CDR3 is 12 residues. The CDR3 here is CASSPGRDEAFF. The CDR3 coding sequence is TGTGCCAGCAGCCCAGGCCGGGATGAAGCTTTCTTT.

The J gene is TRBJ2-3, the V gene TRBV6-5; TRBD1 agrees at 9 bases. This CDR3 is 15 amino acids long. Unmatched junction bases numbered 8, after V lost 7 bases and J lost 3 bases. Germline lookup yields CDR1 MNHEY and CDR2 SVGAGI. DNA of the CDR3: TGTGCCAGCACCCCGGGACAGGGATTTACAGATACGCAGTATTTT. Protein product: CASTPGQGFTDTQYF.

This clone was picked up a small number of times. The V call is TRBV28, the J call TRBJ2-2, with 7 bases that match TRBD1. This CDR3 has 13 amino acids. V lost 6 bases and J lost 7; bases outside the gene matches: 5. CDR1 MDHEN and CDR2 SYDVKM come from the germline V gene. The CDR3 loop reads CASRRQGRGELFF. The CDR3 DNA sequence: TGTGCCAGCAGACGACAGGGTCGCGGGGAGCTGTTTTTT.

V is TRBV10-3 and J is TRBJ1-1; weak D call: TRBD1 (5 bases). Germline CDR1 is ENHRY and CDR2 is SYGVKD. The ends were cut back, 3 bases at V and 2 bases at J, with 7 bases in the middle. The CDR3 sequence is 13 residues long. The CDR3, as DNA: TGTGCCATCAGTGACGACAGTAACACTGAAGCTTTCTTT. This gives the protein CAISDDSNTEAFF.

The rearrangement links TRBV2 to TRBJ2-2, with 8 bases aligning to TRBD1. The CDR3 spans 15 residues. CDR1 and CDR2 (germline): SNHLY, FYNNEI. With 7 bases clipped from V and 1 base from J, the junction kept 5 bases outside the gene matches. The CDR3 DNA is TGTGCCAGCAAACCCGGGACAGGGAACACCGGGGAGCTGTTTTTT. It encodes CASKPGTGNTGELFF. Full variable domain (rest looked up from reference TRBV2 and TRBJ2-2): EPEVTQTPSHQVTQMGQEVILRCVPISNHLYFYWYRQILGQKVEFLVSFYNNEISEKSEIFDDQFSVERPDGSNFTLKIRSTKLEDSAMYFCASKPGTGNTGELFFGEGSRLTVL.

This clone was found a few times. The chain recombines TRBV30 with TRBJ1-6, with D uncertain. Trimming took off 2 bases at V and 9 bases at J, with 5 bases between the two ends. The CDR3 is 11 amino acids. Germline V gene data show CDR1 as GTSNPN and CDR2 as SVGIG (reference sequence). CDR3 bases: TGTGCCTGGAGTTCTCCTTCACCCCTCCACTTT. Protein: CAWSSPSPLHF. The entire variable domain, with the rest obtained from reference TRBV30 and TRBJ1-6, is as follows: SQTIHQWPATLVQPVGSPLSLECTVEGTSNPNLYWYRQAAGRGLQLLFYSVGIGQISSEVPQNLSASRPQDRQFILSSKKLLLSDSGFYLCAWSSPSPLHFGNGTRLTVT.

The rearrangement links TRBV4-1 to TRBJ2-2, with D possibly matching TRBD1 (5 bases). CDR1 MGHRA and CDR2 YSYEKL come from the germline V gene. Trimming shortened V by 4 bases and J by 4 bases, and 10 bases separated the two germline ends. This CDR3 spans 14 amino acids. CDR3 DNA: TGCGCCAGCAGCCCCCCAGGGCCCACCGGGGAGCTGTTTTTT. This sequence encodes CASSPPGPTGELFF.

The genes are TRBV5-1 and TRBJ1-1; 7 positions match TRBD1. Germline V gene lookup returns CDR1 SGHRS and CDR2 YFSETQ. V gave up 4 bases and J gave up 0 bases; unmatched junction bases: 6. The CDR3 has 15 residues. The CDR3 DNA sequence: TGCGCCAGCAGCGGAATGACAGGGCTGAACACTGAAGCTTTCTTT. It encodes CASSGMTGLNTEAFF.

There are a few counts of this clone. This chain connects TRBV6-4 to TRBJ2-1; TRBD2 aligns across 8 bases. Germline V gene data show CDR1 as MRHNA and CDR2 as SNTAGT. The CDR3 spans 16 residues. V dropped 1 base and J dropped 0; count of bases not matched to a gene: 2. The CDR3 DNA follows: TGTGCCAGCAGTGACTACGCGGGAGGCTCCTACAATGAGCAGTTCTTC. It is translated as CASSDYAGGSYNEQFF.

The rearrangement links TRBV5-1 to TRBJ2-1, with TRBD2 matching over 9 bases. The CDR3 loop spans 14 amino acids. CDR1 is SGHRS and CDR2 is YFSETQ in the germline V gene. V was clipped by 4 bases and J by 14 bases; unmatched bases: 13. CDR3 bases: TGCGCCAGCAGCCCAGGGACTAGCTCCGTCTTGGAGTTCTTC. Its protein product is CASSPGTSSVLEFF.

The V gene is TRBV29-1, the J gene TRBJ1-2, with D unclear. V was shortened by 5 bases and J by 2 bases, with 6 bases between the two germline ends. This CDR3 contains 11 residues. Germline loops: CDR1 SQVTM, CDR2 ANQGSEA. The CDR3 region has the DNA TGCAGCGTTCCCGGGAACTATGGCTACACCTTC. It yields the protein CSVPGNYGYTF.

This clone was seen more than once but under ten times. The V and J genes are TRBV29-1 and TRBJ1-3; no clear D. The V and J ends lost 4 bases and 0 bases respectively, with 13 bases between them. Looked up from germline, CDR1 is SQVTM and CDR2 is ANQGSEA. CDR3 length: 15 amino acids. CDR3: CSVAVGASSGNTIYF. In nucleotides, the CDR3 is TGCAGCGTTGCCGTTGGAGCGAGCTCTGGAAACACCATATATTTT.

This clone has only a few counts. The chain employs TRBV5-6 and TRBJ2-7; 14 bases agree with TRBD2. The CDR3 sequence is 15 residues long. Trimming took 3 bases from V and 4 from J; bases not matched to a gene: 3. The V gene's germline CDR1 is SGHDT and CDR2 YYEEEE. In DNA form, the CDR3 reads TGTGCCAGCAGCTCCGGACTAGCGGGAGGTTACGAGCAGTACTTC. Translating gives CASSSGLAGGYEQYF.